The following is a T cell receptor (beta chain) sequence with its context. The sample originates from a study of blood T cell repertoires in COVID-19. Cohorts were assigned according to the clinical history that participants reported. Clones were read by immunoSEQ multiplex PCR, and TCRdb kept only the in-frame ones, dropping some. Here the sample spans about 150,000 clones, around 84% being singletons. V was cut by 5 bases and J by 8 bases, with 19 bases left in between. This CDR3 is 15 amino acids long. Germline loops: CDR1 SEHNR, CDR2 FQNEAQ (reference sequence). Sequenced input: PBMCs or T cells enriched from blood (not recorded which). This rearrangement joins TRBV7-9 to TRBJ2-4; TRBD1 is a possible D gene (5 bases). The receptor comes from a man aged 50 or older who had recovered from COVID-19. The CDR3 DNA follows: TGTGCCAGCAGCCCCGTGGACATGGGAAGATACATTCAGTACTTC. The encoded protein is CASSPVDMGRYIQYF.